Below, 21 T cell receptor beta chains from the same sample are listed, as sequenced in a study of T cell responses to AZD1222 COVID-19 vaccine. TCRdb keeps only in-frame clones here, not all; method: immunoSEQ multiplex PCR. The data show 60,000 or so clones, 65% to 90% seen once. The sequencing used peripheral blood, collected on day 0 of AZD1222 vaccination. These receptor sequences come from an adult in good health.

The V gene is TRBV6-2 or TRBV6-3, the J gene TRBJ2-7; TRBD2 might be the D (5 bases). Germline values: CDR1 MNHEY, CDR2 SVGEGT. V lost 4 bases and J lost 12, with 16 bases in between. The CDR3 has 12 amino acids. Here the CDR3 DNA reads TGTGCCAGCAGTTCCCCTGGACTTAAAGGGTACGTC. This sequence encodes CASSSPGLKGYV.

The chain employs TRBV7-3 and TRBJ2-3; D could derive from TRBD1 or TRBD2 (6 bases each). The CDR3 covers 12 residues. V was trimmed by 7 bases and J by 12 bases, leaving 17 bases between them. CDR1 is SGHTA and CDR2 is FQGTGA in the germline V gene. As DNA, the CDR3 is TGTGCCAGCAACGCCCCGGGGGCGGGACAGTATTTT. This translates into CASNAPGAGQYF.

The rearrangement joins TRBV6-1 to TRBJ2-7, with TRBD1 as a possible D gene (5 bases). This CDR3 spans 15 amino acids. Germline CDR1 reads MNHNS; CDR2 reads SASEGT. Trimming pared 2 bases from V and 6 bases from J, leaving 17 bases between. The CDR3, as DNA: TGTGCCAGCAGTGAAAACCACAGGTCCCTAAGCGAGCAGTACGTC. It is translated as CASSENHRSLSEQYV.

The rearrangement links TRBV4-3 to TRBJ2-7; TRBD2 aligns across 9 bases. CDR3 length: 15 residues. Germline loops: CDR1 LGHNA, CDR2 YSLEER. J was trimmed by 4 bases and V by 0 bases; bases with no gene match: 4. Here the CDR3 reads CASSQDSGRAYEQYF. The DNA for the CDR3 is TGCGCCAGCAGCCAAGATAGCGGGAGAGCTTACGAGCAGTACTTC.

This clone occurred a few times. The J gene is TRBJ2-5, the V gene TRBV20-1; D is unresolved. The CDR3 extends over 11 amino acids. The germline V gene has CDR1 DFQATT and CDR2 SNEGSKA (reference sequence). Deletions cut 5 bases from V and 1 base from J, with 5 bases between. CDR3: CSAEPQETQYF. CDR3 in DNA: TGCAGTGCTGAACCCCAAGAGACCCAGTACTTC.

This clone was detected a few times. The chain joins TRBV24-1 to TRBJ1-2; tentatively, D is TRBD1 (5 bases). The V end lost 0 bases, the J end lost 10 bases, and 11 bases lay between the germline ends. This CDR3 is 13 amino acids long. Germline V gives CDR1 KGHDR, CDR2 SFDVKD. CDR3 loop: CATSDLPGTAYTF. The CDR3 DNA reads TGTGCCACCAGTGATTTGCCCGGGACGGCCTACACCTTC.

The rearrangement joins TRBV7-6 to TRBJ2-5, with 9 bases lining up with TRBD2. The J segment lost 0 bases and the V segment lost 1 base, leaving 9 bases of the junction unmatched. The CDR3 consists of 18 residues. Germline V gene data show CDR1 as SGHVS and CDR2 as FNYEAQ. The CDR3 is CASSLGGGAGGHQETQYF. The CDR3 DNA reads TGTGCCAGCAGCTTAGGCGGTGGAGCGGGAGGCCACCAAGAGACCCAGTACTTC.

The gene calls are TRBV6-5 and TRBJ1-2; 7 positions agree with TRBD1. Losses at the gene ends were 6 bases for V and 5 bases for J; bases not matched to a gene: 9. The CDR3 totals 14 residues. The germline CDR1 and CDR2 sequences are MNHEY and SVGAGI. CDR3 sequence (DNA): TGTGCCAGCAGACGATCTGGGACAGCGTATGGCTACACCTTC. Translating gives CASRRSGTAYGYTF.

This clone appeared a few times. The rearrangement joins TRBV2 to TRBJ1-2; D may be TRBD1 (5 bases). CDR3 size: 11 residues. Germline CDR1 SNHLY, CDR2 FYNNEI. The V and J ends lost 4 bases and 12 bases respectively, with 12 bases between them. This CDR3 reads CASSALRGDTF. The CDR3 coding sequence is TGTGCCAGCAGTGCCTTACGGGGGGACACCTTC.

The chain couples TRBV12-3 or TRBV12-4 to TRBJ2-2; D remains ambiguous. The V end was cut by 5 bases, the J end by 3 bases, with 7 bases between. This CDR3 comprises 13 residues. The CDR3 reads CASSEEYTGELFF. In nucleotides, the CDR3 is TGTGCCAGCAGTGAAGAGTACACCGGGGAGCTGTTTTTT.

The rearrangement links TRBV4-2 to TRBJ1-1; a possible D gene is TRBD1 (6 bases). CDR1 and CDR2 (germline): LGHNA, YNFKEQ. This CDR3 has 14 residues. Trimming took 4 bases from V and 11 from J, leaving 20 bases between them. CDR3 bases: TGTGCCAGCAGCCTCCGACAGGAGGGGCTGGTGGCTTTCTTT. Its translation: CASSLRQEGLVAFF.

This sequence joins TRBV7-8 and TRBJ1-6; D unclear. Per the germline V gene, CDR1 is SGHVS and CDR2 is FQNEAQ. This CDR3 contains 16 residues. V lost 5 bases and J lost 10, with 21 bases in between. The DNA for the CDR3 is TGTGCCAGCAGCCGAATTGGCCTCCGGGGAGGATCACCCCTCCACTTT. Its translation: CASSRIGLRGGSPLHF.

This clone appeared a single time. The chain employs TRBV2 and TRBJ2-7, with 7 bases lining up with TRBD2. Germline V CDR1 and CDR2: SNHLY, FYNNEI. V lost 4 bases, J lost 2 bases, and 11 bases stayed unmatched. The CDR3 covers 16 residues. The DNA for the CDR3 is TGTGCCAGCAGTGGACCCAGCACTAGCGTTACCTACGAGCAGTACTTC. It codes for CASSGPSTSVTYEQYF.

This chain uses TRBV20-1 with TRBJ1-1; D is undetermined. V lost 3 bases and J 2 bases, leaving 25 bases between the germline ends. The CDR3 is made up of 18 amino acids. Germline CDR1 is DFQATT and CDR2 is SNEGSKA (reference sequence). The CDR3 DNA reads TGCAGTGCTAGTCCTCGGGCCCGCTCATCGAACCTAAACACTGAAGCTTTCTTT. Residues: CSASPRARSSNLNTEAFF.

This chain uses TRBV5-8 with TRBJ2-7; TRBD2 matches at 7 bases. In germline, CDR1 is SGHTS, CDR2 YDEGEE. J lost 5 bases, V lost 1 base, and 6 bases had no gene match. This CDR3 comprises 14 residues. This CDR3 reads CASSLYSGGNEQYV. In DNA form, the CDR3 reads TGTGCCAGCAGCTTGTATTCGGGAGGTAACGAGCAGTACGTC.

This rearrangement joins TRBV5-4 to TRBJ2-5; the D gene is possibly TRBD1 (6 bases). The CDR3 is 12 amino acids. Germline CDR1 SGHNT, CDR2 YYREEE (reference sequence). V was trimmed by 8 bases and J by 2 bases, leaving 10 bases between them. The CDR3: CASHRVQETQYF. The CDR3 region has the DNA TGTGCCAGTCACAGGGTTCAAGAGACCCAGTACTTC.

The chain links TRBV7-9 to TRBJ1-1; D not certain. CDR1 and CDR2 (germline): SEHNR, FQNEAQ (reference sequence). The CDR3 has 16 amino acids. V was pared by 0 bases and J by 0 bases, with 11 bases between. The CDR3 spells CASSLARRRLNTEAFF. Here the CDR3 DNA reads TGTGCCAGCAGCTTAGCCAGGCGCAGGTTGAACACTGAAGCTTTCTTT.

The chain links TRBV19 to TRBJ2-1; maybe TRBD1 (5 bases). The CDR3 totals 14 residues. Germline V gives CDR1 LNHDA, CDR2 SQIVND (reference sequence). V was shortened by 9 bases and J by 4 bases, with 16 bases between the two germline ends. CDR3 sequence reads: CASGWGRGYNEQFF. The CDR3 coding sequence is TGTGCCAGCGGGTGGGGCAGAGGTTACAATGAGCAGTTCTTC.

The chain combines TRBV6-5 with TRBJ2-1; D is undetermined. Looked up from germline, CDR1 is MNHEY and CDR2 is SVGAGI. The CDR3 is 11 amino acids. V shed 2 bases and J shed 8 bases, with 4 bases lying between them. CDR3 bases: TGTGCCAGCAGTTACGGGGATGAGCAGTTCTTC. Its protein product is CASSYGDEQFF.

In DNA form, the CDR3 reads TGTGCCAGCAGCTTAGGGGAGCGAAGAATGAACACTGAAGCTTTCTTT. Translated: CASSLGERRMNTEAFF. The J gene is TRBJ1-1, the V gene TRBV7-8; no clear D gene. Trimming removed 1 base at V and 0 bases at J, with 12 bases between. The germline CDR1 and CDR2 sequences are SGHVS and FQNEAQ. CDR3 length equals 16 residues. The full variable domain, in which reference TRBV7-8 and TRBJ1-1 provide the parts outside the CDR3, is GAGVSQSPRYKVAKRGQDVALRCDPISGHVSLFWYQQALGQGPEFLTYFQNEAQLDKSGLPSDRFFAERPEGSVSTLKIQRTQQEDSAVYLCASSLGERRMNTEAFFGQGTRLTVV.

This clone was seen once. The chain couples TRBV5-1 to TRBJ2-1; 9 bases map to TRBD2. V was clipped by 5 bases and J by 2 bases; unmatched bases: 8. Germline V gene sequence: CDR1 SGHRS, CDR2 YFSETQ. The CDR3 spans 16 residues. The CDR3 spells CASSTLAGPAYNEQFF. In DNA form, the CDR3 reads TGCGCCAGCAGTACCCTAGCGGGACCCGCCTACAATGAGCAGTTCTTC.